This TCR beta chain was recovered during a study of glioma-infiltrating T cells. Concerning this clonotype itself: Its antigen is currently unknown.

General observations from the study: Above-expected tissue-blood divergence occurred in all gliomas, most in low-grade ones. Very few CDR3 sequences were shared between tissue and blood.

TCR alpha and beta CDR3 regions were amplified from RNA using iRepertoire nested multiplex PCR. One-step reverse transcription and amplification started from approximately 100-400 ng of tissue mRNA or PBMC total RNA. TCRdb redid the calling of the multiplex PCR reads with MiXCR, one entry per CDR3 protein. The sample has fewer than 110,000 distinct CDR3 sequences, around 30% seen once. The receptor was derived from a human donor with low-grade glioma or glioblastoma, undergoing nonglioma brain surgery, or in good health (not recorded which). Input material: glioma tissue, nonneoplastic brain tissue, or PBMCs (not recorded which).

CDR3 sequence reads: CASSLGLAGDTQYF. DNA for the CDR3: TGTGCCAGCAGCTTGGGACTAGCGGGAGATACGCAGTATTTT. This chain connects TRBV11-2 to TRBJ2-3; 12 nucleotides line up with TRBD2. The CDR3 sequence is 14 residues long. Unmatched junction bases numbered 0, after V lost 3 bases and J lost 5 bases. The germline V gene has CDR1 SGHAT and CDR2 FQNNGV.